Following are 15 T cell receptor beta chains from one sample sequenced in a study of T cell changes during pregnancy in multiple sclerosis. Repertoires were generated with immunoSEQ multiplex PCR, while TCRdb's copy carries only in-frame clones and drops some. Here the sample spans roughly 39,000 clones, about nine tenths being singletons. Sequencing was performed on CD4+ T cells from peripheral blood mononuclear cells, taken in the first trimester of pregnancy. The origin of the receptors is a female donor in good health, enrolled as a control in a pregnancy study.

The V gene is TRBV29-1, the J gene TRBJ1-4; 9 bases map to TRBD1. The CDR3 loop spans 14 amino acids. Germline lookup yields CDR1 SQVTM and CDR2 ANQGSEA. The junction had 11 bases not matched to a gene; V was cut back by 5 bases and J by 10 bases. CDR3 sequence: CSVLQGAYGGKLFF. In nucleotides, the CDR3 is TGCAGCGTTTTACAGGGGGCCTACGGGGGAAAACTGTTTTTT.

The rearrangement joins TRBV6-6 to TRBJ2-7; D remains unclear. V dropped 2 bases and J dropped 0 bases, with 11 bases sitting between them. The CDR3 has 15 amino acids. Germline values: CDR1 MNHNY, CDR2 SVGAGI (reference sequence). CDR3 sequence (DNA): TGTGCCAGCAGTTACGGAGCCACCACCTCCTACGAGCAGTACTTC. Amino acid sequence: CASSYGATTSYEQYF.

The CDR3 DNA reads TGTGCCAGCACCCCCGGGGGGGCGGGCCCGGAGACCCAGTACTTC. Translating it yields CASTPGGAGPETQYF. The genes are TRBV7-2 and TRBJ2-5; the match to TRBD2 covers 8 bases. This CDR3 has 15 residues. The germline gives CDR1 SGHTA, CDR2 FQGNSA. Losses at the gene ends were 7 bases for V and 5 bases for J; bases not matched to a gene: 12.

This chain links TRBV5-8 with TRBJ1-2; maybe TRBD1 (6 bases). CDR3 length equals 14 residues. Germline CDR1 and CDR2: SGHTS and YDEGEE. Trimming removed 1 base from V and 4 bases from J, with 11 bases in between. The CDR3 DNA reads TGTGCCAGCAGCTTGTATACAGGGACCTATGGCTACACCTTC. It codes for CASSLYTGTYGYTF.

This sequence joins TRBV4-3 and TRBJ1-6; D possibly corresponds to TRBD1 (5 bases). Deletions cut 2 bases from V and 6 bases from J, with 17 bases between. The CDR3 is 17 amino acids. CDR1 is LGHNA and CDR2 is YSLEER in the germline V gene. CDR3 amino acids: CASSQQGRSGGNSPLHF. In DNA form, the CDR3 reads TGCGCCAGCAGCCAACAAGGGAGGTCTGGGGGTAATTCACCCCTCCACTTT.

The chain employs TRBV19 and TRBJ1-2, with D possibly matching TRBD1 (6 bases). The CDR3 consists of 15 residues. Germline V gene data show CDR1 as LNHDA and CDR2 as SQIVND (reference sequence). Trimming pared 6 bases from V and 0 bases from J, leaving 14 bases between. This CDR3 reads CASRTGGLANYGYTF. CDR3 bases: TGTGCCAGTAGGACAGGTGGGCTCGCTAACTATGGCTACACCTTC.

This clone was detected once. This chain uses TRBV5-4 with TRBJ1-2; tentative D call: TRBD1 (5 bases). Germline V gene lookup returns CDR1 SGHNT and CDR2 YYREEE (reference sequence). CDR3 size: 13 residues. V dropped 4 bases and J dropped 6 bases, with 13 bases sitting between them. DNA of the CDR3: TGTGCCAGCAGCAGGAGGGGTTGGGATGGCTACACCTTC. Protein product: CASSRRGWDGYTF.

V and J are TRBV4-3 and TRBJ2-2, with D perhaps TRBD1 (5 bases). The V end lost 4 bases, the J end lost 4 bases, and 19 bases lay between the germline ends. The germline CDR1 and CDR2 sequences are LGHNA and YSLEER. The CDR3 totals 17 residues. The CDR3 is CASSPLPQGGSTGELFF. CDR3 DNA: TGCGCCAGCAGCCCCCTCCCTCAGGGCGGTAGCACCGGGGAGCTGTTTTTT.

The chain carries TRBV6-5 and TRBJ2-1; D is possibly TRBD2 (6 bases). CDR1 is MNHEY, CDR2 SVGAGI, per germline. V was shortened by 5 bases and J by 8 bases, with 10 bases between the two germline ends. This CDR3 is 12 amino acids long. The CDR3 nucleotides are TGTGCCAGCAGTCGCCCGGGGGATGAGCAGTTCTTC. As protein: CASSRPGDEQFF.

DNA for the CDR3: TGTGCCACCAGCATACAGAGACCCAAGCCCCAGCATTTT. Translation: CATSIQRPKPQHF. The chain carries TRBV15 and TRBJ1-5; D is ambiguous. V gave up 4 bases and J gave up 8 bases, with 12 bases separating them. CDR1 is LNHNV, CDR2 YYDKDF, per germline (reference sequence). This CDR3 has 13 residues. Together with reference TRBV15 and TRBJ1-5, the CDR3 gives the full variable domain: DAMVIQNPRYQVTQFGKPVTLSCSQTLNHNVMYWYQQKSSQAPKLLFHYYDKDFNNEADTPDNFQSRRPNTSFCFLDIRSPGLGDTAMYLCATSIQRPKPQHFGDGTRLSIL.

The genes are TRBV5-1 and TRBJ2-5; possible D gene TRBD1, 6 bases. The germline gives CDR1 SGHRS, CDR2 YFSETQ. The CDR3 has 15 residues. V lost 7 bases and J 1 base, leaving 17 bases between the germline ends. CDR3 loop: CASDLSGTTQETQYF. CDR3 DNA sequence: TGCGCCAGCGACTTATCCGGGACAACCCAAGAGACCCAGTACTTC.

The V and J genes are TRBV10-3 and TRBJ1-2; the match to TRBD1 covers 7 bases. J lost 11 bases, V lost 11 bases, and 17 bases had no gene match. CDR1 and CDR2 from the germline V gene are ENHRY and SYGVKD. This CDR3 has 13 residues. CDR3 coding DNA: TGTGCCGATCCCAGCCGACAGGGTCAGGAGTACACCTTC. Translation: CADPSRQGQEYTF.

The CDR3 spells CASATPGGRGYGYTF. CDR3 coding DNA: TGTGCCAGCGCCACGCCGGGGGGCCGGGGTTATGGCTACACCTTC. The gene calls are TRBV7-9 and TRBJ1-2; D perhaps matches TRBD1 (6 bases). V shed 8 bases and J shed 5 bases, with 21 bases lying between them. The CDR3 covers 15 residues. CDR1 is SEHNR, CDR2 FQNEAQ, per germline (reference sequence).

The chain's CDR3 is CASSRPTGVSYEQYF. The CDR3 bases are TGTGCCAGCAGCCGCCCGACAGGGGTCTCCTACGAGCAGTACTTC. The V call is TRBV7-2, the J call TRBJ2-7; 8 positions agree with TRBD1. CDR1 and CDR2 (germline): SGHTA, FQGNSA. The CDR3 spans 15 residues. V trimming: 5 bases; J trimming: 0 bases; junction bases outside the gene matches: 6.

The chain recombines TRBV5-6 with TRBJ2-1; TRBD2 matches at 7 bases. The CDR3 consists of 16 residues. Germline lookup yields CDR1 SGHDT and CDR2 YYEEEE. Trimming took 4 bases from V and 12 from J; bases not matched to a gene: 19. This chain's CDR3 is CASSAPGEGISVRQFF. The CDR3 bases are TGTGCCAGCAGCGCCCCCGGGGAGGGGATCTCCGTTCGGCAGTTCTTC.